This T cell receptor beta chain emerged from a study of blood T cells in healthy people across ages. Then a second PCR, running about 6 to 12 cycles, was carried out with a sample-barcoded 5' primer and a J-beta primer mix. MiXCR was run by TCRdb on the 5' RACE reads, yielding one entry per CDR3 protein. Here the sample spans hundreds of thousands of distinct CDR3 sequences, around 45% being singletons. Healthy Caucasians from Russia aged roughly 6 to 95 served as donors. The CDR3 spans 16 residues. In germline, CDR1 is SNHLY, CDR2 FYNNEI. Trimming stripped 8 bases from V and 1 base from J, with 19 bases between.

This clonotype was sampled from a man in his sixties in good health. The material sequenced was blood. The chain carries TRBV2 and TRBJ2-3; TRBD2 might be the D (6 bases). The CDR3 spells CASASHLAFGTDTQYF. CDR3 DNA sequence: TGTGCCAGCGCGAGCCACCTAGCGTTTGGCACAGATACGCAGTATTTT.